This T cell receptor (beta chain) was observed in a study of spatial heterogeneity in lung cancer. Background on the study: Detected beta-chain sequences consistently exceeded alpha-chain sequences. The study observed each unique TCR and UMI combination more than ten times on average in raw reads.

MiXCR, applied by TCRdb to the 5' RACE reads, yields one record per CDR3 protein. The table records over 2,500 distinct CDR3 sequences, 3.5% to 5% of them present only once. Noted time point: sample taken at primary tumor resection. Whole RNA, isolated from tumor, nontumor lung or frozen PBMC, was sequenced without prior sorting. Samples came from roughly 70 TRACERx patients with untreated early-stage lung cancer. The CDR3 length is 12 residues. V lost 6 bases and J lost 0, with 4 bases in between. This clonotype turned up a few times. This beta chain is a stray sequence in a library constructed for alpha chains; its clone size is not meaningful.

Specimen: normal lung tissue next to the tumor, collected at surgery. The V and J genes are TRBV12-3 or TRBV12-4 and TRBJ2-3, with D unresolved. This TCR derives from a female donor with early-stage non-small cell lung cancer. The CDR3 region has the DNA TGTGCCAGCAGCCACAGCACAGATACGCAGTATTTT. It encodes CASSHSTDTQYF.